One sample yielded the 19 T cell receptor beta chains listed below, sequenced in a study of blood T cell repertoires in COVID-19. The protocol was immunoSEQ multiplex PCR, while the TCRdb copy is restricted to in-frame clones and leaves out a portion. The sample lists around 170,000 clones, about four fifths occurring once. The sequenced material came from peripheral blood. These receptor sequences come from a woman in her 40s with acute or convalescent COVID-19.

The sample holds one count of this clone. The V and J genes are TRBV12-3 or TRBV12-4 and TRBJ1-2, with D perhaps matching TRBD1 (6 bases). Deletions cut 5 bases from V and 11 bases from J, with 15 bases between. CDR3 length: 12 residues. As DNA, the CDR3 is TGTGCCAGCAGTCAATCCCGGACAGCGTACACCTTC. Its protein is CASSQSRTAYTF.

The rearrangement joins TRBV7-2 to TRBJ2-1; D call uncertain. The V gene lost 3 bases and the J gene lost 7 bases, with 7 bases spanning the gap. The CDR3 has 12 residues. Germline assignment: CDR1 SGHTA and CDR2 FQGNSA. CDR3 nucleotide sequence: TGTGCCAGCAGCTTCTTAGCAAATGAGCAGTTCTTC. Protein sequence: CASSFLANEQFF.

On this clone itself: The sample has other DNA sequences that encode this CDR3 too. This rearrangement joins TRBV9 to TRBJ1-4, with D hard to call. CDR1 and CDR2 from the germline V gene are SGDLS and YYNGEE. The CDR3 contains 12 residues. Trimming removed 1 base at V and 8 bases at J, with 6 bases between. CDR3 protein: CASSVPGEKLFF. CDR3 sequence (DNA): TGTGCCAGCAGCGTACCTGGCGAAAAACTGTTTTTT.

The chain employs TRBV5-4 and TRBJ2-1, with 7 bases matching TRBD2. This CDR3 is 14 amino acids long. In germline, CDR1 is SGHNT, CDR2 YYREEE (reference sequence). Unmatched junction bases numbered 3, after V lost 4 bases and J lost 2 bases. The CDR3 region is CASSASGPYNEQFF. The CDR3 coding sequence is TGTGCCAGCAGCGCTAGCGGACCCTACAATGAGCAGTTCTTC.

The chain couples TRBV9 to TRBJ2-5, with D possibly being TRBD2 (5 bases). CDR1 is SGDLS, CDR2 YYNGEE, per germline. Trimming took 1 base from V and 3 from J, leaving 10 bases between them. The CDR3 length is 14 residues. The CDR3: CASSVSERKETQYF. The CDR3 coding sequence is TGTGCCAGCAGCGTATCGGAGCGGAAAGAGACCCAGTACTTC.

This chain links TRBV28 with TRBJ1-1, with 7 bases fitting TRBD1. CDR1 and CDR2 from the germline V gene are MDHEN and SYDVKM. V lost 4 bases to trimming and J lost 11 bases; unmatched junction nucleotides: 16. The CDR3 length is 15 residues. The CDR3 nucleotides are TGTGCCAGCAGTTCGCCCAGGGGGTTGGTTGGTTCGGCTTTCTTT. It is translated as CASSSPRGLVGSAFF. The whole variable domain, remainder taken from reference TRBV28 and TRBJ1-1, is DVKVTQSSRYLVKRTGEKVFLECVQDMDHENMFWYRQDPGLGLRLIYFSYDVKMKEKGDIPEGYSVSREKKERFSLILESASTNQTSMYLCASSSPRGLVGSAFFGQGTRLTVV.

The genes are TRBV21-1 and TRBJ2-3; the table gives TRBD1 as D, unverified against the DNA. TRBV21-1 is given as a pseudogene. This CDR3 has 20 amino acids. The CDR3 nucleotides are TGTGCCAGCAGCAAAACCCCAGGGAAAAGAGGAGACAAGAGCACAGATACGCAGTATTTT. Its protein is CASSKTPGKRGDKSTDTQYF.

The gene calls are TRBV9 and TRBJ1-2; TRBD1 might be the D (6 bases). V was shortened by 0 bases and J by 4 bases, with 13 bases between the two germline ends. The CDR3 length is 15 residues. CDR1 is SGDLS, CDR2 YYNGEE, per germline. CDR3 bases: TGTGCCAGCAGCGTAGGTCTGGGGGCAGGCTATGGCTACACCTTC. Protein product: CASSVGLGAGYGYTF. The entire variable domain, with the rest obtained from reference TRBV9 and TRBJ1-2, is as follows: DSGVTQTPKHLITATGQRVTLRCSPRSGDLSVYWYQQSLDQGLQFLIQYYNGEERAKGNILERFSAQQFPDLHSELNLSSLELGDSALYFCASSVGLGAGYGYTFGSGTRLTVV.

The J gene is TRBJ1-1, the V gene TRBV18; 7 bases are a match to TRBD1. The CDR3 consists of 16 residues. Germline V gene sequence: CDR1 KGHSH, CDR2 LQKENI. V shed 4 bases, J shed 0 bases, and the junction held 8 bases outside the gene matches. Here the CDR3 reads CASSQRQGLMNTEAFF. CDR3 coding DNA: TGTGCCAGCTCACAACGACAGGGTTTAATGAACACTGAAGCTTTCTTT.

This sequence joins TRBV7-8 and TRBJ1-1; D is ambiguous. The V end lost 1 base, the J end lost 3 bases, and 9 bases lay between the germline ends. The V gene's germline CDR1 is SGHVS and CDR2 FQNEAQ. There are 14 residues in the CDR3. CDR3: CASSLGSVYTEAFF. In DNA, the CDR3 is TGTGCCAGCAGCTTAGGATCAGTCTACACTGAAGCTTTCTTT.

V is TRBV4-1 and J is TRBJ1-4; TRBD1 might be the D (5 bases). The germline V gene has CDR1 MGHRA and CDR2 YSYEKL. V lost 1 base, J lost 1 base, and 16 bases lay in between. This CDR3 spans 18 amino acids. The CDR3 coding sequence is TGCGCCAGCAGCCAAGGCCGCCGGGGGTGGGGAACTAATGAAAAACTGTTTTTT. Translating gives CASSQGRRGWGTNEKLFF.

The rearrangement uses TRBV5-1 and TRBJ2-5, with 8 bases matching TRBD1. After removal of 2 bases from V and 5 bases from J, the junction contained 5 bases not matched to a gene. CDR1 and CDR2 (germline): SGHRS, YFSETQ. The CDR3 runs 14 residues. As DNA, the CDR3 is TGCGCCAGCAGCTTTCAGGGGGCGGAGGAGACCCAGTACTTC. Residues: CASSFQGAEETQYF.

This chain joins TRBV6-2 or TRBV6-3 and TRBJ1-2; D gene unclear. Germline V lookup: CDR1 MNHEY, CDR2 SVGEGT. CDR3 length equals 18 residues. V was shortened by 1 base and J by 2 bases, with 20 bases between the two germline ends. CDR3 bases: TGTGCCAGCAGTTACTGGCCGACTTTCAGCGGGTCCAACTATGGCTACACCTTC. This codes for CASSYWPTFSGSNYGYTF.

V usage is TRBV7-2 and J usage is TRBJ1-2, with D tentatively TRBD1 (5 bases). Germline V gene sequence: CDR1 SGHTA, CDR2 FQGNSA. Trimming pared 6 bases from V and 4 bases from J, leaving 12 bases between. This CDR3 contains 13 residues. Here the CDR3 DNA reads TGTGCCAGCAGGCTGGGGCGAAGCTATGGCTACACCTTC. Its protein product is CASRLGRSYGYTF.

J is TRBJ2-5 and V is TRBV3-1 (or the pseudogene TRBV3-2); TRBD2 is a possible D gene (5 bases). Trimming stripped 3 bases from V and 5 bases from J, with 25 bases between. The CDR3 is 18 residues long. In germline, CDR1 is LGHDT, CDR2 YNNKEL (reference sequence). The CDR3 DNA follows: TGTGCCAGCAGCCACCTTTGGCGGAAACGGGATCAAAGGGAGACCCAGTACTTC. It is translated as CASSHLWRKRDQRETQYF.

This rearrangement joins TRBV19 to TRBJ1-3; 8 bases fit TRBD1. The junction had 6 bases not matched to a gene; V was cut back by 5 bases and J by 0 bases. The CDR3 covers 16 residues. Germline V gene sequence: CDR1 LNHDA, CDR2 SQIVND (reference sequence). Written as DNA, the CDR3 is TGTGCCAGTAGTCCGGGACAGGCGTTCTCTGGAAACACCATATATTTT. Translated: CASSPGQAFSGNTIYF.

The rearrangement joins TRBV7-2 to TRBJ2-5; 8 bases fit TRBD2. The CDR3 totals 14 residues. CDR1 SGHTA and CDR2 FQGNSA come from the germline V gene. Germline trimming cut 5 bases from V and 6 bases from J; bases unmatched to any gene: 8. CDR3 coding DNA: TGTGCCAGCAGCAGAAGCGGGAGCACTAAGACCCAGTACTTC. Amino acids: CASSRSGSTKTQYF.

This clone appeared a few times. The V gene is TRBV2, the J gene TRBJ1-2, with unresolved D. This CDR3 is 13 amino acids long. Trimming removed 0 bases at V and 5 bases at J, with 7 bases between. Germline loops: CDR1 SNHLY, CDR2 FYNNEI. The CDR3 region is CASSEAAVYGYTF. CDR3 in DNA: TGTGCCAGCAGTGAAGCGGCGGTTTATGGCTACACCTTC. Using reference TRBV2 and TRBJ1-2 for the parts outside the CDR3, the full variable domain is EPEVTQTPSHQVTQMGQEVILRCVPISNHLYFYWYRQILGQKVEFLVSFYNNEISEKSEIFDDQFSVERPDGSNFTLKIRSTKLEDSAMYFCASSEAAVYGYTFGSGTRLTVV.

The chain combines TRBV10-2 with TRBJ2-7, with TRBD1 matching over 11 bases. This CDR3 region has 15 residues. Germline assignment: CDR1 WSHSY and CDR2 SAAADI. V trimming: 4 bases; J trimming: 2 bases; junction bases outside the gene matches: 4. The CDR3, as DNA: TGCGCCAGCAGTGGGGGACAGGGGGGGACCTACGAGCAGTACTTC. This encodes CASSGGQGGTYEQYF.